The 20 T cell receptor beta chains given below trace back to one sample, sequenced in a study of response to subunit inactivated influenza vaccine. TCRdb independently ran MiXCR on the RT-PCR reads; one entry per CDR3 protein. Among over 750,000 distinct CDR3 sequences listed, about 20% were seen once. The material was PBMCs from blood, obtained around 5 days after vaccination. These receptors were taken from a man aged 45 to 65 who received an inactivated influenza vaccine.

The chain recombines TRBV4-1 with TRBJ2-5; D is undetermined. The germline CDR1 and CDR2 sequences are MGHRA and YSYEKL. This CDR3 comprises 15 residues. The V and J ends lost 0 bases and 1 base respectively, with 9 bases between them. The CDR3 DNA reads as TGCGCCAGCAGCCAAGATCGGCAGACCCAAGAGACCCAGTACTTC. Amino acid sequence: CASSQDRQTQETQYF.

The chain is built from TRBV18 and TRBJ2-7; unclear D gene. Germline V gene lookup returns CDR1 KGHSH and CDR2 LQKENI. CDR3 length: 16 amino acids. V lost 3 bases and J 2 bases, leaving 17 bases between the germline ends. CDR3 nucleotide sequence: TGTGCCAGCTCACCCGCTGCAGCATTTGTGGCCTACGAGCAGTACTTC. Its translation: CASSPAAAFVAYEQYF.

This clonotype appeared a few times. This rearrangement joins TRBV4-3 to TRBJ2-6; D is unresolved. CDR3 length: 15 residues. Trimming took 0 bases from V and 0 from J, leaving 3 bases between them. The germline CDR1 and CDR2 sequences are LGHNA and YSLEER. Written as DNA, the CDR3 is TGCGCCAGCAGCCAAGAGATCTCTGGGGCCAACGTCCTGACTTTC. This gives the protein CASSQEISGANVLTF.

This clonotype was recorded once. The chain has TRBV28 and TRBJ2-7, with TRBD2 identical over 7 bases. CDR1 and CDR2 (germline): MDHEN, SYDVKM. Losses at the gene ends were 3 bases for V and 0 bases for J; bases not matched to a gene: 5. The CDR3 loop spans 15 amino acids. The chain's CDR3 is CASSFASGGSYEQYF. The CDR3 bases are TGTGCCAGCAGTTTCGCTAGCGGAGGCTCCTACGAGCAGTACTTC.

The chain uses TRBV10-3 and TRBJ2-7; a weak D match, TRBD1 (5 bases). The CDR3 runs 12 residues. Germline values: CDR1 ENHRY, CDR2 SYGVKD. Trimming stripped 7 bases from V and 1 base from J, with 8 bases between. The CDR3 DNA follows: TGTGCCATCATGACAGATTCCTACGAGCAGTACTTC. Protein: CAIMTDSYEQYF.

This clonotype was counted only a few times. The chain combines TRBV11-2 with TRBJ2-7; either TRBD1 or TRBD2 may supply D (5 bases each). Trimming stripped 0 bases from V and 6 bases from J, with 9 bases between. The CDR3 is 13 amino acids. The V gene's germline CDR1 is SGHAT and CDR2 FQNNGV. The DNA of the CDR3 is TGTGCCAGCAGCTTAGATTGGGACGGCGAGCAGTACTTC. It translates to CASSLDWDGEQYF.

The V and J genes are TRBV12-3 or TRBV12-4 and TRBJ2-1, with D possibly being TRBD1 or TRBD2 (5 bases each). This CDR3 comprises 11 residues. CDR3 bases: TGTGGAAGTCGAGGGGACAATGAGCAGTTCTTC. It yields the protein CGSRGDNEQFF.

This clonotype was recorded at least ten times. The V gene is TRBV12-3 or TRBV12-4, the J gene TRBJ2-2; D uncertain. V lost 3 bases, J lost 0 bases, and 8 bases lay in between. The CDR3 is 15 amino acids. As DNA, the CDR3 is TGTGCCAGCAGTTTCTGGCTGTCGAACACCGGGGAGCTGTTTTTT. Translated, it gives CASSFWLSNTGELFF.

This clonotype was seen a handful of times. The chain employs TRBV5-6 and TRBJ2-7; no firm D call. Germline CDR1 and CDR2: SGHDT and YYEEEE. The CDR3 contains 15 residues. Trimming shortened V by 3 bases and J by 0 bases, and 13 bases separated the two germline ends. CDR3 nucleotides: TGTGCCAGCAGCTCCTTCGACTGGACCTCCTACGAGCAGTACTTC. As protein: CASSSFDWTSYEQYF.

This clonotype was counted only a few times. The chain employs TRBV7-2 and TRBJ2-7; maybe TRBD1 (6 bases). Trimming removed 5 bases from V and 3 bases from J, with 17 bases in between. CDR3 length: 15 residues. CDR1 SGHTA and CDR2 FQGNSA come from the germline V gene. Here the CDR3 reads CASSPQSGDGYEQYF. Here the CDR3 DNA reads TGTGCCAGCAGCCCTCAATCAGGGGACGGCTACGAGCAGTACTTC. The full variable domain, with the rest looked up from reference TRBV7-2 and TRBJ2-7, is GAGVSQSPSNKVTEKGKDVELRCDPISGHTALYWYRQSLGQGLEFLIYFQGNSAPDKSGLPSDRFSAERTGGSVSTLTIQRTQQEDSAVYLCASSPQSGDGYEQYFGPGTRLTVT.

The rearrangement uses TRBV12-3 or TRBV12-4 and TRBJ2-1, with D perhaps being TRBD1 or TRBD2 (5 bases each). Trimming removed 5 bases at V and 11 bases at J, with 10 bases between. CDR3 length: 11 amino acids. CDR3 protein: CASSPGAKQFF. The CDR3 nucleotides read TGTGCCAGCAGTCCCGGGGCGAAGCAGTTCTTC.

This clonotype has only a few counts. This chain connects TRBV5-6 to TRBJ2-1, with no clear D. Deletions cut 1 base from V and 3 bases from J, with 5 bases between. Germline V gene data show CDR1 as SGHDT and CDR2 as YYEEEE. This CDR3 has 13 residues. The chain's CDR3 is CASSLLYYNEQFF. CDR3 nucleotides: TGTGCCAGCAGCTTGTTATACTACAATGAGCAGTTCTTC.

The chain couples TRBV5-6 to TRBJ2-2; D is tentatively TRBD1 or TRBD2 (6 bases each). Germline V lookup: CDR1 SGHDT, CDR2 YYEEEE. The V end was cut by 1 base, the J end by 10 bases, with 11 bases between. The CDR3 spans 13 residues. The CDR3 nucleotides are TGTGCCAGCAGCTTGAATACGGGGGCGGAGCTGTTTTTT. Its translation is CASSLNTGAELFF.

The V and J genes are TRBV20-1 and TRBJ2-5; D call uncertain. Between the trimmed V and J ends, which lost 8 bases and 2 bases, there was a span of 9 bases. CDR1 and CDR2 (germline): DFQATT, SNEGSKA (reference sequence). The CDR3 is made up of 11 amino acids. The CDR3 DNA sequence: TGCAGTCCCTCAAATCAAGAGACCCAGTACTTC. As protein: CSPSNQETQYF.

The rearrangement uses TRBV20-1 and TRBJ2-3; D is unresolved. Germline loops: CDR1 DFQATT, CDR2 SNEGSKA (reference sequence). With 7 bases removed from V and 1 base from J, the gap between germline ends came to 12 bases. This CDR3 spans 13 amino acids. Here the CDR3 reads CSVSTLGTDTQYF. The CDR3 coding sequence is TGCAGTGTATCGACTCTCGGCACAGATACGCAGTATTTT.

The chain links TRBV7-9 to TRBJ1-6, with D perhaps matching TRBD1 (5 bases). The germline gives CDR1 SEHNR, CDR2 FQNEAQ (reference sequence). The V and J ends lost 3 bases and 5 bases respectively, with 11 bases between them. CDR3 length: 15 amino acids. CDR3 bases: TGTGCCAGCAGCTTTTGGGACGCAGATAATTCACCCCTCCACTTT. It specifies CASSFWDADNSPLHF. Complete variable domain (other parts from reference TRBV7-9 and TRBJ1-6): DTGVSQNPRHKITKRGQNVTFRCDPISEHNRLYWYRQTLGQGPEFLTYFQNEAQLEKSRLLSDRFSAERPKGSFSTLEIQRTEQGDSAMYLCASSFWDADNSPLHFGNGTRLTVT.

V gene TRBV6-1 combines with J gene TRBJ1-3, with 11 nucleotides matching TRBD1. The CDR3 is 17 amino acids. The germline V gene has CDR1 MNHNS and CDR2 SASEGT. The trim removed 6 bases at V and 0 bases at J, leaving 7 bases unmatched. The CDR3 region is CASREGTGGFSGNTIYF. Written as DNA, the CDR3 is TGTGCCAGCAGAGAGGGGACAGGGGGTTTCTCTGGAAACACCATATATTTT.

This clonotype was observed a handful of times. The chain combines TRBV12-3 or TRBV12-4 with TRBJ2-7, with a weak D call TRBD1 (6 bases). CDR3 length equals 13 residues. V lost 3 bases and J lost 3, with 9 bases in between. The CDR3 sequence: CASSFFRGYEQYF. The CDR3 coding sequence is TGTGCCAGCAGTTTCTTCAGGGGCTACGAGCAGTACTTC.

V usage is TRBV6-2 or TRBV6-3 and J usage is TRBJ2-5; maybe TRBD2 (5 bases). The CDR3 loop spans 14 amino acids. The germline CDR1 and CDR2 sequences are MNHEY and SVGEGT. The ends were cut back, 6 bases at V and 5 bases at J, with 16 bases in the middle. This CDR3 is CASSRPGLRETQYF. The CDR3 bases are TGTGCCAGCAGCCGACCGGGATTGAGGGAGACCCAGTACTTC.

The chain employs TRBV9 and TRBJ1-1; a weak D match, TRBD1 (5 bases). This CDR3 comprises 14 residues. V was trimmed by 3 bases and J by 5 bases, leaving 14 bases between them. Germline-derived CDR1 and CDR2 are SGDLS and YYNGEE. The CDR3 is CASSAWAEGTEAFF. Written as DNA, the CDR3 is TGTGCCAGCAGCGCGTGGGCCGAGGGGACTGAAGCTTTCTTT.